The 15 T cell receptor beta chains below were found in one sample sequenced in a study of Graves' ophthalmopathy and Graves' hyperthyroidism. Amplified TCR beta CDR3 regions were obtained using RNA transcripts as template. HTBI primers were used in a first-round RT-PCR, which preceded a second-round multiplex PCR. One entry per CDR3 protein results from TCRdb running MiXCR on the multiplex PCR reads. The sample contains almost 750,000 distinct CDR3 sequences, 40% of which appear only once. Sequencing was done on a sample of peripheral blood. These receptor sequences come from an adult man with Graves' ophthalmopathy.

The table lists this clonotype with a few counts. The chain employs TRBV19 and TRBJ2-5; TRBD1 or TRBD2 may be the D gene (5 bases each). V was pared by 7 bases and J by 3 bases, with 12 bases between. This CDR3 has 13 residues. The germline gives CDR1 LNHDA, CDR2 SQIVND (reference sequence). In DNA form, the CDR3 reads TGTGCCAGTATTAAGCGAGGGGAAGAGACCCAGTACTTC. It specifies CASIKRGEETQYF.

This clonotype was counted ten times or more. This chain joins TRBV10-3 and TRBJ1-2, with no clear D. Trimming stripped 3 bases from V and 2 bases from J, with 7 bases between. The CDR3 covers 13 residues. Germline V lookup: CDR1 ENHRY, CDR2 SYGVKD. DNA of the CDR3: TGTGCCATCAGTGAACCAGAAAACTATGGCTACACCTTC. Amino acids: CAISEPENYGYTF.

This clonotype was found many times. This chain uses TRBV25-1 with TRBJ1-3, with D unclear. The ends were cut back, 4 bases at V and 1 base at J, with 5 bases in the middle. This CDR3 comprises 13 residues. The germline V gene has CDR1 MGHDK and CDR2 SYGVNS. For the CDR3, the DNA is TGTGCCAGCAGTGTGGGATCTGGAAACACCATATATTTT. As protein: CASSVGSGNTIYF.

This clonotype has only a few counts. The chain couples TRBV13 to TRBJ2-5; D not certain. The CDR3 runs to 15 residues. V gave up 1 base and J gave up 1 base, with 10 bases separating them. CDR1 and CDR2 from the germline V gene are PRHDT and FYEKMQ (reference sequence). CDR3 sequence reads: CASSLVGLGQETQYF. The CDR3 coding sequence is TGTGCCAGCAGCTTAGTGGGATTGGGCCAAGAGACCCAGTACTTC.

The genes are TRBV2 and TRBJ2-7; D is uncertain. CDR1 and CDR2 (germline): SNHLY, FYNNEI. Between the trimmed V and J ends, which lost 5 bases and 6 bases, there was a span of 17 bases. This CDR3 contains 14 residues. The CDR3 spells CASSRIYRNSEQYF. As DNA, the CDR3 is TGTGCCAGCAGTCGAATTTACAGAAATAGCGAGCAGTACTTC. Filled out from reference TRBV2 and TRBJ2-7, the complete variable domain reads EPEVTQTPSHQVTQMGQEVILRCVPISNHLYFYWYRQILGQKVEFLVSFYNNEISEKSEIFDDQFSVERPDGSNFTLKIRSTKLEDSAMYFCASSRIYRNSEQYFGPGTRLTVT.

This clonotype was seen only a few times. The CDR3 sequence is CASSLVGMNTGELFF. The CDR3 nucleotides are TGTGCCAGCAGCTTGGTTGGGATGAACACCGGGGAGCTGTTTTTT. The gene calls are TRBV25-1 and TRBJ2-2; no reliable D call. The CDR3 loop spans 15 amino acids. V gave up 6 bases and J gave up 1 base, with 12 bases separating them. Per germline, CDR1 MGHDK and CDR2 SYGVNS.

The chain carries TRBV19 and TRBJ1-5, with 10 bases identical to TRBD1. There are 17 residues in the CDR3. CDR1 and CDR2 (germline): LNHDA, SQIVND (reference sequence). V shed 6 bases and J 6 bases; nucleotides not matched to a gene: 14. The CDR3, as DNA: TGTGCCAGTAGCCAGGGACAGGGGACTAGTATAGGTCAGCCCCAGCATTTT. This sequence encodes CASSQGQGTSIGQPQHF.

This clonotype has at least ten counts. This sequence joins TRBV25-1 and TRBJ2-2, with 7 nucleotides matching TRBD2. V was pared by 4 bases and J by 3 bases, with 8 bases of the junction left unmatched. Germline V CDR1 and CDR2: MGHDK, SYGVNS. The CDR3 length is 16 residues. The CDR3 spells CASSGLAAQYTGELFF. As DNA, the CDR3 is TGTGCCAGCAGTGGGCTAGCGGCCCAATACACCGGGGAGCTGTTTTTT.

The chain employs TRBV25-1 and TRBJ2-7, with 9 bases identical to TRBD2. TRBJ2-1 explains the end of the DNA better; the J call may be wrong. The germline CDR1 and CDR2 sequences are MGHDK and SYGVNS. The CDR3 has 16 amino acids. CDR3 residues: CASSLSSGGSYNEQFF. In DNA form, the CDR3 reads TGTGCCAGCAGCTTAAGTAGCGGGGGTTCCTACAATGAGCAGTTCTTC.

This chain uses TRBV3-1 with TRBJ2-7; 7 nucleotides match TRBD1. The CDR3 is 14 amino acids. V gave up 5 bases and J gave up 3 bases; unmatched junction bases: 7. From germline, CDR1 is LGHDT and CDR2 YNNKEL (reference sequence). CDR3 bases: TGTGCCAGCAGCTACAATGGACAGGTCTACGAGCAGTACTTC. Protein product: CASSYNGQVYEQYF.

V is TRBV6-1 and J is TRBJ2-7, with TRBD1 matching over 10 bases. CDR1 MNHNS and CDR2 SASEGT come from the germline V gene. The CDR3 is 18 amino acids. V gave up 5 bases and J gave up 5 bases; unmatched junction bases: 18. The DNA of the CDR3 is TGTGCCAGCAGTTACCTGTCCCGGGACAGGGGACGCGCCCACGAGCAGTACTTC. Translation: CASSYLSRDRGRAHEQYF.

This clonotype occurred a few times. The CDR3 is CASTLTGATYEQYF. CDR3 nucleotide sequence: TGTGCCAGCACCCTGACAGGGGCTACCTACGAGCAGTACTTC. The J gene is TRBJ2-7, the V gene TRBV7-2; 8 nucleotides line up with TRBD1. CDR1 is SGHTA and CDR2 is FQGNSA in the germline V gene. V was clipped by 7 bases and J by 2 bases; unmatched bases: 7. This CDR3 contains 14 residues.

This clonotype was counted many times. V gene TRBV29-1 combines with J gene TRBJ1-5, with 7 nucleotides matching TRBD1. Trimming removed 4 bases from V and 2 bases from J; junction bases left unmatched: 8. This CDR3 has 15 amino acids. Germline CDR1 SQVTM, CDR2 ANQGSEA. The CDR3 DNA reads as TGCAGCGTTGTCCTAGGGGGCGCGGGCAATCAGCCCCAGCATTTT. Protein product: CSVVLGGAGNQPQHF.

This CDR3 is CASSQEVSRPQHF. The CDR3 nucleotides are TGTGCCAGCAGCCAAGAGGTCTCTCGGCCCCAGCATTTT. This chain connects TRBV3-1 to TRBJ1-5; D gene ambiguous. V lost 0 bases to trimming and J lost 9 bases, with 9 bases between them. This CDR3 region has 13 residues. Germline assignment: CDR1 LGHDT and CDR2 YNNKEL (reference sequence).

This chain joins TRBV20-1 and TRBJ2-7, with D perhaps matching TRBD2 (6 bases). Germline V gene data show CDR1 as DFQATT and CDR2 as SNEGSKA (reference sequence). CDR3 length: 15 amino acids. The germline V and J ends were trimmed by 2 bases and 4 bases, with 18 bases remaining between them. In DNA, the CDR3 is TGCAGTGCTAGACCTGGACTACCAGGGAGGTACGAGCAGTACTTC. As protein: CSARPGLPGRYEQYF.